This is a list of T cell receptor beta chains from one sample in a study of CD8 T cells in Susac syndrome. TCRdb reanalysed the immunoSEQ multiplex PCR reads using MiXCR and keeps one entry per CDR3 protein. The table lists some 170,000 distinct CDR3 sequences, 90% to 95% of them singletons. Sequencing input: CD4+ T cells from PBMCs. Receptor source: a human donor with Susac syndrome. CDR3s include the opening cysteine and the closing phenylalanine or tryptophan. A D gene is named only where the DNA matches it firmly. Clone size is given for some rows only: seen once, a few or many times, or a class if the clone is expanded.

cdr3_length,v_call,j_call,clone_size,d_call,cdr3_aa,cdr3_nt
14,TRBV5-1,TRBJ2-3,once,.,CASTPGGGSDTQYF,TGCGCCAGCACCCCGGGTGGGGGATCAGATACGCAGTATTTT
14,TRBV7-9,TRBJ2-7,.,TRBD2,CASSKSGSSHEQYF,TGTGCCAGCAGCAAAAGCGGGAGCTCCCACGAGCAGTACTTC
14,TRBV28,TRBJ2-7,.,TRBD2,CASSSGTTSYEQYF,TGTGCCAGCAGTTCCGGGACTACCTCCTACGAGCAGTACTTC
17,TRBV9,TRBJ2-1,.,TRBD2,CASSKGLGLAEYNEQFF,TGTGCCAGCAGCAAAGGCCTCGGACTAGCGGAATACAATGAGCAGTTCTTC
16,TRBV6-5,TRBJ2-4,.,TRBD2,CASSYSGGPPRNIQYF,TGTGCCAGCAGTTACAGCGGGGGGCCCCCCAGGAACATTCAGTACTTC
18,TRBV19,TRBJ2-6,.,TRBD1,CASSRSGTGGSGANVLTF,TGTGCCAGTAGTAGGTCCGGGACAGGGGGCTCTGGGGCCAACGTCCTGACTTTC
15,TRBV4-1,TRBJ1-1,.,.,CASSQEVARETEAFF,TGCGCCAGCAGCCAAGAGGTCGCCAGGGAGACTGAAGCTTTCTTT
13,TRBV5-4,TRBJ2-1,.,.,CASSLTQGREQFF,TGTGCCAGCAGCTTGACCCAGGGACGGGAGCAGTTCTTC
14,TRBV2,TRBJ1-1,once,.,CASSVGRGYTEAFF,TGTGCCAGCAGTGTGGGCAGGGGCTACACTGAAGCTTTCTTT
19,TRBV6-5,TRBJ2-3,.,.,CASSYGTFRLDKNTDTQYF,TGTGCCAGCAGTTATGGTACCTTCAGACTAGACAAAAACACAGATACGCAGTATTTT
16,TRBV6-2/TRBV6-3,TRBJ1-5,.,.,CASSYSGRGGNQPQHF,TGTGCCAGCAGTTACTCGGGCAGGGGAGGCAATCAGCCCCAGCATTTT
14,TRBV27,TRBJ2-2,.,TRBD2,CASSLGGGTGELFF,TGTGCCAGCAGTTTAGGGGGGGGCACCGGGGAGCTGTTTTTT
15,TRBV9,TRBJ2-2,.,.,CASSVGGSFPGELFF,TGTGCCAGCAGCGTAGGTGGGAGTTTCCCCGGGGAGCTGTTTTTT
14,TRBV20-1,TRBJ2-5,.,.,CSASGGGRVETQYF,TGCAGTGCTTCAGGAGGGGGGCGAGTTGAGACCCAGTACTTC
15,TRBV7-9,TRBJ2-3,.,.,CASSAPGISTDTQYF,TGTGCCAGCAGCGCTCCAGGGATCAGCACAGATACGCAGTATTTT
13,TRBV20-1,TRBJ2-5,.,.,CSATTGGEETQYF,TGCAGTGCCACGACGGGGGGCGAAGAGACCCAGTACTTC
14,TRBV20-1,TRBJ2-5,.,TRBD1,CSASRTGGGETQYF,TGCAGTGCTAGTCGGACAGGGGGCGGGGAGACCCAGTACTTC
11,TRBV29-1,TRBJ1-4,.,.,CSVVGGKKLFF,TGCAGCGTTGTTGGCGGGAAAAAACTGTTTTTT
12,TRBV29-1,TRBJ1-4,.,.,CSVDFGDEKLFF,TGCAGCGTTGATTTCGGGGACGAAAAACTGTTTTTT
13,TRBV7-9,TRBJ1-5,once,.,CASSSGGDQPQHF,TGTGCCAGCAGTTCGGGGGGCGATCAGCCCCAGCATTTT
14,TRBV3-1,TRBJ2-5,.,TRBD1,CASSNRDRSETQYF,TGTGCCAGCAGCAACCGGGACAGGTCGGAGACCCAGTACTTC
16,TRBV19,TRBJ1-5,.,.,CASSIRRGRGNQPQHF,TGTGCCAGTAGTATTAGGCGGGGACGGGGCAATCAGCCCCAGCATTTT
15,TRBV2,TRBJ2-2,.,.,CASSELGRDTGELFF,TGTGCCAGCAGTGAATTGGGGAGAGACACCGGGGAGCTGTTTTTT
16,TRBV1,TRBJ2-1,.,.,CTSSQDRTARYNEQFF,TGCACCAGCAGCCAAGATCGGACAGCCCGATACAATGAGCAGTTCTTC
13,TRBV30,TRBJ1-2,.,TRBD1,CAWSGTGVPGYTF,TGTGCCTGGAGTGGGACAGGGGTTCCTGGCTACACCTTC
16,TRBV6-2/TRBV6-3,TRBJ1-1,.,.,CASSPEGRQRRTEAFF,TGTGCCAGCAGTCCCGAGGGACGGCAGCGGCGGACTGAAGCTTTCTTT
15,TRBV7-9,TRBJ2-3,.,TRBD1,CASSIAGGNTDTQYF,TGTGCCAGCAGCATCGCAGGGGGCAACACAGATACGCAGTATTTT
14,TRBV7-9,TRBJ2-7,.,TRBD2,CASSLAAGGYEQYF,TGTGCCAGCAGCTTAGCGGCCGGGGGGTACGAGCAGTACTTC
12,TRBV20-1,TRBJ2-5,.,.,CSASWGDETQYF,TGCAGTGCTAGTTGGGGAGACGAGACCCAGTACTTC
14,TRBV10-3,TRBJ2-7,.,.,CATWPGTETYEQYF,TGTGCCACCTGGCCCGGGACGGAGACCTACGAGCAGTACTTC
15,TRBV4-1,TRBJ1-1,.,TRBD1,CASSHEGTVKTEAFF,TGCGCCAGCAGCCATGAGGGGACAGTAAAGACTGAAGCTTTCTTT
14,TRBV6-5,TRBJ1-2,.,.,CASSPTGTPYGYTF,TGTGCCAGCAGTCCCACAGGGACTCCGTATGGCTACACCTTC
15,TRBV9,TRBJ2-3,.,TRBD2,CASSAAAGVADTQFF,TGTGCCAGCAGCGCCGCAGCGGGGGTAGCAGATACGCAGTTTTTT
16,TRBV7-2,TRBJ2-7,.,TRBD2,CASSVPGLAGTYEQYF,TGTGCCAGCAGCGTTCCCGGACTAGCGGGAACCTACGAGCAGTACTTC
13,TRBV24-1,TRBJ2-2,.,.,CATSDPDTGELFF,TGTGCCACCAGTGATCCCGACACCGGGGAGCTGTTTTTT
14,TRBV29-1,TRBJ1-2,.,.,CSVEDRKAGYGYTF,TGCAGCGTTGAAGATAGGAAGGCAGGATATGGCTACACCTTC
15,TRBV7-2,TRBJ2-6,.,.,CASSPHPPGANVLTF,TGTGCCAGCAGTCCCCACCCGCCTGGGGCCAACGTCCTGACTTTC
17,TRBV6-5,TRBJ1-6,.,.,CASSYWGGGGADSPLHF,TGTGCCAGCAGTTACTGGGGCGGAGGAGGGGCTGATTCACCCCTCCACTTT
15,TRBV3-1,TRBJ2-5,.,TRBD2,CASSRGLAGEETQYF,TGTGCCAGCAGCCGGGGACTAGCGGGAGAAGAGACCCAGTACTTC
13,TRBV12-3/TRBV12-4,TRBJ1-2,.,.,CASSLGHAYGYTF,TGTGCCAGCAGTTTAGGGCACGCCTATGGCTACACCTTC
15,TRBV5-8,TRBJ2-7,.,.,CASSLEVGGAYEQYF,TGTGCCAGCAGCTTGGAGGTCGGGGGCGCATACGAGCAGTACTTC
16,TRBV9,TRBJ2-6,.,.,CASSKQAFSGANVLTF,TGTGCCAGCAGCAAACAGGCCTTCTCTGGGGCCAACGTCCTGACTTTC
15,TRBV3-1,TRBJ2-7,.,TRBD2,CASSQRAGASYEQYF,TGTGCCAGCAGCCAAAGAGCGGGAGCCTCCTACGAGCAGTACTTC
13,TRBV20-1,TRBJ1-2,.,TRBD1,CSASDRDNYGYTF,TGCAGTGCTAGTGACAGGGACAACTATGGCTACACCTTC
13,TRBV19,TRBJ2-5,once,TRBD1,CASSAGTGETQYF,TGTGCCAGTAGTGCGGGGACAGGGGAGACCCAGTACTTC
13,TRBV30,TRBJ1-5,.,.,CAWSVGSNQTQHF,TGTGCCTGGAGTGTAGGGAGCAATCAGACCCAGCATTTT
14,TRBV2,TRBJ2-1,.,.,CASKGLSSYNEQFF,TGTGCCAGCAAAGGTTTGAGCTCCTACAATGAGCAGTTCTTC
14,TRBV7-8,TRBJ2-4,.,.,CASSLGQVLNIQYF,TGTGCCAGCAGCTTAGGACAGGTCTTAAACATTCAGTACTTC
18,TRBV24-1,TRBJ2-1,.,TRBD2,CATSDAVTSGRAYNEQFF,TGTGCCACCAGTGATGCCGTGACTAGCGGGAGGGCCTACAATGAGCAGTTCTTC
14,TRBV30,TRBJ2-5,.,.,CAWGPGGGKETQYF,TGTGCCTGGGGGCCGGGAGGGGGCAAGGAGACCCAGTACTTC
15,TRBV7-8,TRBJ2-7,.,TRBD2,CASSFPGLASREQYF,TGTGCCAGCAGCTTCCCGGGACTAGCGTCTCGTGAGCAGTACTTC
13,TRBV30,TRBJ1-6,.,.,CAWKSSYNSPLHF,TGTGCCTGGAAAAGCTCCTATAATTCACCCCTCCACTTT
13,TRBV29-1,TRBJ2-1,.,TRBD1,CSVLTTGGNEQFF,TGCAGCGTCCTTACGACAGGGGGCAATGAGCAGTTCTTC
13,TRBV20-1,TRBJ2-7,.,TRBD1,CSATRDRGYEQYF,TGCAGTGCCACCCGGGACAGGGGCTACGAGCAGTACTTC
14,TRBV29-1,TRBJ1-3,.,TRBD1,CSVGQGVSGNTIYF,TGCAGCGTGGGACAGGGTGTCTCTGGAAACACCATATATTTT